Shown below are 15 T cell receptor beta chains from a single sample sequenced in a study of cytomegalovirus exposure and HLA in healthy donors. A multiplex PCR was run with 60 Vbeta primers and 13 Jbeta primers. This table comes from immunoSEQ multiplex PCR, and its TCRdb copy is limited to in-frame clones, with some not included. The data show roughly 120,000 clones, 70% to 85% seen once. Sequenced material: PBMCs. The origin of the receptors is a man aged 25-40 years in good health and CMV-seropositive.

The chain carries TRBV5-1 and TRBJ2-7; tentatively, D is TRBD1 (5 bases). This CDR3 spans 14 amino acids. Trimming cost V 0 bases and J 0 bases, with 7 bases left between them. Germline V lookup: CDR1 SGHRS, CDR2 YFSETQ. CDR3: CASSLEGNSYEQYF. The CDR3 DNA reads as TGCGCCAGCAGCTTGGAGGGGAACTCCTACGAGCAGTACTTC. Supplemented by reference TRBV5-1 and TRBJ2-7, the full variable domain reads KAGVTQTPRYLIKTRGQQVTLSCSPISGHRSVSWYQQTPGQGLQFLFEYFSETQRNKGNFPGRFSGRQFSNSRSEMNVSTLELGDSALYLCASSLEGNSYEQYFGPGTRLTVT.

CDR3 coding DNA: TGTGCCAGCAGTTTGTGGGGTGGAGCGGGGAGGGATGAGCAGTTCTTC. Translated, it gives CASSLWGGAGRDEQFF. The rearrangement joins TRBV27 to TRBJ2-1, with TRBD2 identical over 7 bases. The CDR3 loop spans 16 amino acids. V was pared by 3 bases and J by 8 bases, with 13 bases of the junction left unmatched. CDR1 is MNHEY, CDR2 SMNVEV, per germline (reference sequence).

The chain recombines TRBV23-1 with TRBJ1-5, with a weak D call TRBD1 (5 bases). TRBV23-1 is recorded as an ORF, its role being uncertain. Trimming pared 0 bases from V and 5 bases from J, leaving 11 bases between. The length of the CDR3 is 15 residues. CDR3 DNA sequence: TGCGCCAGCAGTCAATCAAGGACACTGGATCAGCCCCAGCATTTT. Its protein product is CASSQSRTLDQPQHF.

V is TRBV5-1 and J is TRBJ1-2; possibly TRBD1 for D (6 bases). The CDR3 contains 14 residues. Trimming shortened V by 2 bases and J by 6 bases, and 14 bases separated the two germline ends. From germline, CDR1 is SGHRS and CDR2 YFSETQ. CDR3 bases: TGCGCCAGCAGCTTCGGGGGGCAGGTGAATGGCTACACCTTC. Its translation: CASSFGGQVNGYTF.

V and J are TRBV19 and TRBJ2-1; 8 bases line up with TRBD1. The CDR3 length is 13 residues. Germline V gene data show CDR1 as LNHDA and CDR2 as SQIVND (reference sequence). V was clipped by 5 bases and J by 7 bases; unmatched bases: 4. The CDR3 is CASSRQGRNEQFF. The CDR3 DNA follows: TGTGCCAGTAGTCGACAGGGGCGAAATGAGCAGTTCTTC.

V gene TRBV5-1 combines with J gene TRBJ2-6; the D gene is possibly TRBD1 (6 bases). CDR3 length equals 15 residues. V was clipped by 4 bases and J by 0 bases, with 8 bases between them. Germline V gene sequence: CDR1 SGHRS, CDR2 YFSETQ. The CDR3 is CASSVDSSGANVLTF. DNA for the CDR3: TGCGCCAGCAGCGTGGACAGCTCTGGGGCCAACGTCCTGACTTTC.

This chain connects TRBV10-3 to TRBJ1-5; D may be TRBD1 (5 bases). V lost 4 bases and J 5 bases, leaving 9 bases between the germline ends. CDR3 length: 13 residues. From germline, CDR1 is ENHRY and CDR2 SYGVKD. The CDR3 loop reads CAISVRVDQPQHF. For the CDR3, the DNA is TGTGCCATCAGTGTCAGGGTGGATCAGCCCCAGCATTTT.

The rearrangement uses TRBV7-9 and TRBJ2-5, with 8 bases aligning to TRBD2. Germline V CDR1 and CDR2: SEHNR, FQNEAQ (reference sequence). This CDR3 has 13 residues. Trimming took 8 bases from V and 4 from J; bases not matched to a gene: 6. This CDR3 reads CASALAGGETQYF. The CDR3 nucleotides read TGTGCCAGCGCCCTCGCGGGGGGAGAGACCCAGTACTTC.

Only one count was recorded for this clone. V is TRBV6-6 and J is TRBJ2-7, with D possibly being TRBD1 (5 bases). Trimming shortened V by 7 bases and J by 3 bases, and 16 bases separated the two germline ends. This CDR3 is built from 14 residues. Germline-derived CDR1 and CDR2 are MNHNY and SVGAGI (reference sequence). The chain's CDR3 is CASKGAPPFYEQYF. Written as DNA, the CDR3 is TGTGCCAGCAAAGGGGCCCCGCCATTCTACGAGCAGTACTTC.

This chain joins TRBV27 and TRBJ1-1; D not certain. V was pared by 5 bases and J by 0 bases, with 16 bases between. Germline lookup yields CDR1 MNHEY and CDR2 SMNVEV (reference sequence). This CDR3 spans 16 amino acids. CDR3 amino acids: CASSPQLAAMNTEAFF. DNA of the CDR3: TGTGCCAGCAGTCCCCAGCTAGCAGCTATGAACACTGAAGCTTTCTTT.

The rearrangement joins TRBV19 to TRBJ2-7; D unresolved. The CDR3 spans 13 residues. Germline assignment: CDR1 LNHDA and CDR2 SQIVND (reference sequence). Trimming left V 1 base short and J 3 bases short, with 7 bases between. The CDR3 DNA follows: TGTGCCAGTAGTATAGTCACGGGCTACGAGCAGTACTTC. It translates to CASSIVTGYEQYF.

The V and J genes are TRBV30 and TRBJ2-1, with D maybe TRBD1 (6 bases). Germline V lookup: CDR1 GTSNPN, CDR2 SVGIG (reference sequence). The CDR3 totals 15 residues. V was cut by 4 bases and J by 2 bases, with 15 bases left in between. The CDR3 coding sequence is TGTGCCTGGACCAACACAGGGACCCCCTACAATGAGCAGTTCTTC. Amino acid sequence: CAWTNTGTPYNEQFF.

This chain links TRBV6-5 with TRBJ1-1; D remains ambiguous. The CDR3 totals 11 residues. The V and J ends lost 5 bases and 6 bases respectively, with 7 bases between them. Germline CDR1 reads MNHEY; CDR2 reads SVGAGI. The CDR3 sequence is CASSVSAEAFF. The CDR3, as DNA: TGTGCCAGCAGTGTATCGGCTGAAGCTTTCTTT.

In its sample, this clone was seen a few times. This chain links TRBV30 with TRBJ2-1; D may be TRBD2 (5 bases). The CDR3 covers 14 residues. Trimming took 0 bases from V and 5 from J, leaving 11 bases between them. Germline CDR1 GTSNPN, CDR2 SVGIG (reference sequence). This CDR3 reads CAWSVGVLDNEQFF. CDR3 nucleotides: TGTGCCTGGAGTGTCGGGGTTTTAGACAATGAGCAGTTCTTC.

The rearrangement uses TRBV29-1 and TRBJ1-4; tentative D call: TRBD1 (5 bases). Germline V gene lookup returns CDR1 SQVTM and CDR2 ANQGSEA. The length of the CDR3 is 16 residues. This CDR3 reads CSVGGIGGGNNEKLFF. In nucleotides, the CDR3 is TGCAGTGTCGGGGGAATCGGGGGGGGAAATAATGAAAAACTGTTTTTT.